This TCR beta chain was found in a study of cytomegalovirus exposure and HLA in healthy donors. This clone was counted between two and nine times. Germline V CDR1 and CDR2: SGHTA, FQGNSA. V gave up 5 bases and J gave up 4 bases; unmatched junction bases: 12. The CDR3 has 16 amino acids. The protocol was immunoSEQ multiplex PCR, while the TCRdb copy is restricted to in-frame clones and leaves out a portion. The sample holds roughly 310,000 clones; around 90% are singletons and the top ten take roughly 0.96%. The chain is built from TRBV7-2 and TRBJ2-3; 7 bases match TRBD1. The TCR comes from a young man in good health and CMV-seronegative. Sequencing input: PBMCs. The CDR3 loop reads CASSNKQGTLPDTQYF. CDR3 DNA: TGTGCCAGCAGCAATAAACAGGGGACCCTGCCAGATACGCAGTATTTT.